This T cell receptor (beta chain) was profiled in a study of blood T cell repertoires in COVID-19. Study summary: Sites in the United States, Italy and Spain provided acute and convalescent COVID-19 samples.

The assay was immunoSEQ multiplex PCR, and TCRdb's table has in-frame clones only and misses some. Of about 240,000 clones in the sample, over 80% were seen once. Trimming shortened V by 6 bases and J by 5 bases, and 11 bases separated the two germline ends. In germline, CDR1 is WSHSY, CDR2 SAAADI. This CDR3 spans 14 amino acids. This receptor was identified in a woman under 40 with acute COVID-19. Specimen: PBMCs or T cells enriched from blood (not recorded which). J is TRBJ1-6 and V is TRBV10-2; D may be TRBD1 (5 bases). The CDR3 DNA is TGCGCCAGCAGGGTATTAGGGGATAATTCACCCCTCCACTTT. It is translated as CASRVLGDNSPLHF.